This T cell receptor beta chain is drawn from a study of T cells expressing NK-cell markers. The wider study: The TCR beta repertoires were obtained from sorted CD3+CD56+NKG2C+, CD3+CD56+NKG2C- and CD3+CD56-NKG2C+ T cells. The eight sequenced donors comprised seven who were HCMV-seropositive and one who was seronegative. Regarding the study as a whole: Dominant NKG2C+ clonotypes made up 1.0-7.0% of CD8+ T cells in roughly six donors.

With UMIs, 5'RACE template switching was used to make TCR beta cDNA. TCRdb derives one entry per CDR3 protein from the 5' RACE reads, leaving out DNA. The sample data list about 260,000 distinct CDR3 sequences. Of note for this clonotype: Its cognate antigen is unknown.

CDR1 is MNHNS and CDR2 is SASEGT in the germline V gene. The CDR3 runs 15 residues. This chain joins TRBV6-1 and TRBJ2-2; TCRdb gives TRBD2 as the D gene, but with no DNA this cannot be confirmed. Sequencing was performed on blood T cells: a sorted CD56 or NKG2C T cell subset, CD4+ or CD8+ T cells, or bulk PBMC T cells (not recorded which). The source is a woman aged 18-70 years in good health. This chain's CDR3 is CATCASGGYTGELFF.